The source of this T cell receptor beta chain is a study of early T cells in non-severe SARS-CoV-2 infection. Study as a whole: From unsorted whole blood, bulk RNA was sequenced, and the chains remained unpaired. Broader study findings: A preference for anti-spike CD8 responses marked VDJdb matching, which missed private and CD4 specificities.

The CDR3 length is 15 residues. The V end was cut by 6 bases, the J end by 0 bases, with 12 bases between. From germline, CDR1 is MNHNS and CDR2 SASEGT. This clonotype has only a few counts. No antigen is known for it. Unique molecular identifiers were attached to individual cDNA molecules. From the 5' RACE reads, TCRdb called clonotypes with MiXCR, one entry per CDR3 protein. This table holds roughly 81,000 distinct CDR3 sequences, about 6.5% found once. The genes are TRBV6-1 and TRBJ2-1, with D possibly being TRBD1 (5 bases). The sequence came from an adult who was a healthcare worker with PCR-confirmed SARS-CoV-2 infection or an uninfected control (not recorded which). The sequenced sample was whole blood. For the CDR3, the DNA is TGTGCCAGCAGGCGCAGGGTAAGCTCCTACAATGAGCAGTTCTTC. Translating gives CASRRRVSSYNEQFF.